This T cell receptor (beta chain) was captured by sequencing in a study of memory CD8 T cells in hepatitis C reinfection. At the level of the study: A couple of donors resolved primary infection, then developed chronic reinfection. Reinfection meant HCV RNA positivity after two negatives ≥60 days apart. Samples late or after reinfection came 12 to 24 weeks post-detection.

Germline loops: CDR1 SGDLS, CDR2 YYNGEE. The CDR3 covers 14 residues. Between the trimmed V and J ends, which lost 3 bases and 6 bases, there was a span of 15 bases. TCRdb's copy holds only in-frame clones and misses some; the assay was immunoSEQ multiplex PCR. The table records some 46,000 clones, 85% to 90% of them present only once. Time point meaning: late/post reinfection, 12 to 24 weeks after detection. TCR sequencing was done directly ex vivo on sorted cells, without expansion in vitro. A couple of donors provided sorted CD3+ CD8+ CD45RO- naive CD8 T cells at all three reinfection time points. This chain connects TRBV9 to TRBJ1-2; TRBD1 might be the D (5 bases). The material sequenced was naive CD8+ T cells sorted from blood. The source is a young man with hepatitis C virus infection. In DNA, the CDR3 is TGTGCCAGCAGCGAGGGATGGCAGGGTGATGGCTACACCTTC. It yields the protein CASSEGWQGDGYTF.